The 14 T cell receptor beta chains reported below all come from one sample, sequenced in a study of beta chain features in type 1 diabetes. Investigators reverse transcribed all isolated RNA, so they sequenced expressed TCRB transcripts. The method was immunoSEQ multiplex PCR; TCRdb's version includes in-frame clones alone and lacks a portion of them. The data contain over 700,000 clones, 15% to 20% of them singletons. The sequencing sample was made of naive CD4+ T cells from blood. All receptors come from a woman aged 18-29 years in good health.

This clone has only a few counts. The rearrangement links TRBV14 to TRBJ2-3; 9 nucleotides match TRBD1. The length of the CDR3 is 20 residues. In germline, CDR1 is SGHDN, CDR2 FVKESK. Trimming removed 0 bases from V and 3 bases from J; junction bases left unmatched: 16. CDR3 protein: CASSQDRLRDREDITDTQYF. DNA of the CDR3: TGTGCCAGCAGCCAAGATAGACTCCGGGACAGGGAAGATATTACAGATACGCAGTATTTT.

This clone came up a few times. This chain connects TRBV7-2 to TRBJ2-7; no definite D call. Trimming shortened V by 4 bases and J by 2 bases, and 9 bases separated the two germline ends. Germline CDR1 is SGHTA and CDR2 is FQGNSA. This CDR3 is built from 13 residues. The DNA of the CDR3 is TGTGCCAGCAGCTCCCGAATGGCCTACGAGCAGTACTTC. Protein: CASSSRMAYEQYF.

The chain joins TRBV2 to TRBJ2-3; 9 bases are a match to TRBD1. The CDR3 is made up of 16 amino acids. Germline-derived CDR1 and CDR2 are SNHLY and FYNNEI. Unmatched junction bases numbered 9, after V lost 6 bases and J lost 2 bases. The CDR3 loop is CASSYQGQGFTDTQYF. Here the CDR3 DNA reads TGTGCCAGCAGCTACCAAGGACAGGGGTTCACAGATACGCAGTATTTT. Together with reference TRBV2 and TRBJ2-3, the CDR3 gives the full variable domain: EPEVTQTPSHQVTQMGQEVILRCVPISNHLYFYWYRQILGQKVEFLVSFYNNEISEKSEIFDDQFSVERPDGSNFTLKIRSTKLEDSAMYFCASSYQGQGFTDTQYFGPGTRLTVL.

The J gene is TRBJ2-5, the V gene TRBV5-6, with TRBD2 identical over 7 bases. V trimming: 5 bases; J trimming: 7 bases; junction bases outside the gene matches: 8. CDR3 length: 13 residues. Germline lookup yields CDR1 SGHDT and CDR2 YYEEEE. In nucleotides, the CDR3 is TGTGCCAGCAGTCCAAGACTAGCTGGGACCCAGTACTTC. Its protein is CASSPRLAGTQYF. The full variable domain, in which reference TRBV5-6 and TRBJ2-5 provide the parts outside the CDR3, is DAGVTQSPTHLIKTRGQQVTLRCSPKSGHDTVSWYQQALGQGPQFIFQYYEEEERQRGNFPDRFSGHQFPNYSSELNVNALLLGDSALYLCASSPRLAGTQYFGPGTRLLVL.

V is TRBV15 and J is TRBJ1-5; the D is unclear. Per germline, CDR1 LNHNV and CDR2 YYDKDF (reference sequence). The CDR3 has 15 residues. Trimming shortened V by 5 bases and J by 0 bases, and 11 bases separated the two germline ends. The CDR3 protein is CATSVKRVSNQPQHF. The CDR3 DNA follows: TGTGCCACCAGCGTAAAGCGGGTTAGCAATCAGCCCCAGCATTTT.

This clone was picked up a small number of times. The chain links TRBV19 to TRBJ2-6; 10 nucleotides agree with TRBD1. This CDR3 has 20 amino acids. Per germline, CDR1 LNHDA and CDR2 SQIVND (reference sequence). Germline trimming cut 3 bases from V and 4 bases from J; bases unmatched to any gene: 15. The CDR3, as DNA: TGTGCCAGTAGTATCTATGGGTTTGGGACAGGGGCTTCAGGGGCCAACGTCCTGACTTTC. This codes for CASSIYGFGTGASGANVLTF.

This clone turned up a few times. A much larger clone sits a single nucleotide away, making a read error possible. The same CDR3 arises from other DNA sequences in this sample as well. The gene calls are TRBV7-2 and TRBJ2-5, with unresolved D. The CDR3 is 11 residues long. CDR1 and CDR2 from the germline V gene are SGHTA and FQGNSA. With 5 bases removed from V and 2 bases from J, the gap between germline ends came to 3 bases. CDR3 protein: CASSEQETQYF. The CDR3 nucleotides are TGTGCCAGCAGCGAACAAGAGACCCAGTACTTC.

This clone has only one observation. The V gene is TRBV28, the J gene TRBJ2-2; no firm D call. CDR3 size: 13 residues. Germline CDR1 and CDR2: MDHEN and SYDVKM. Trimming took off 3 bases at V and 7 bases at J, with 9 bases between the two ends. DNA of the CDR3: TGTGCCAGCAGTTTTTGGGGTTACGGGGAGCTGTTTTTT. As protein: CASSFWGYGELFF.

This clone has a handful of counts. The genes are TRBV14 and TRBJ2-3, with 9 bases that match TRBD1. Germline assignment: CDR1 SGHDN and CDR2 FVKESK. This CDR3 is 16 amino acids long. With 5 bases clipped from V and 1 base from J, the junction kept 7 bases outside the gene matches. CDR3 nucleotide sequence: TGTGCCAGCAGCGTCGGACAGGGGTTTGGCACAGATACGCAGTATTTT. It codes for CASSVGQGFGTDTQYF.

This clone was counted between two and nine times. This chain connects TRBV4-3 to TRBJ2-2, with no clear D. The germline gives CDR1 LGHNA, CDR2 YSLEER. Trimming left V 3 bases short and J 5 bases short, with 10 bases between. The CDR3 contains 14 residues. The DNA for the CDR3 is TGCGCCAGCAGCCAGGCCTGGTTGACCGGGGAGCTGTTTTTT. This codes for CASSQAWLTGELFF.

The chain combines TRBV9 with TRBJ2-1, with D tentatively TRBD2 (6 bases). V lost 4 bases and J lost 10, with 18 bases in between. The CDR3 loop spans 14 amino acids. The germline V gene has CDR1 SGDLS and CDR2 YYNGEE. The CDR3 DNA is TGTGCCAGCAGCATATACGGGAGTGCGATGGAGCAGTTCTTC. Amino acid sequence: CASSIYGSAMEQFF.

The V gene is TRBV19, the J gene TRBJ2-1; the D gene is possibly TRBD2 (6 bases). There are 14 residues in the CDR3. Per germline, CDR1 LNHDA and CDR2 SQIVND (reference sequence). V lost 5 bases, J lost 4 bases, and 12 bases lay in between. This CDR3 is CASSYGGAYNEQFF. CDR3 in DNA: TGTGCCAGTAGTTACGGGGGAGCGTACAATGAGCAGTTCTTC.

This clone was seen more than once but under ten times. The V and J genes are TRBV23-1 and TRBJ1-3; D remains ambiguous. TRBV23-1 is sorted into the ORF group, with uncertain function. V lost 3 bases, J lost 3 bases, and 6 bases lay in between. The CDR3 sequence is 13 residues long. The CDR3 is CASSQGYGNTIYF. CDR3 nucleotide sequence: TGCGCCAGCAGTCAGGGGTATGGAAACACCATATATTTT.

The J gene is TRBJ2-5, the V gene TRBV10-2; TRBD1 might be the D (6 bases). The germline V gene encodes CDR1 WSHSY and CDR2 SAAADI. The CDR3 runs 14 residues. V was pared by 6 bases and J by 2 bases, with 13 bases between. In DNA, the CDR3 is TGCGCCAGCAGCTACACGACAGGTCAAGAGACCCAGTACTTC. Translating gives CASSYTTGQETQYF.